The present T cell receptor beta chain was sequenced within a study of T cells in Graves' hyperthyroidism and ophthalmopathy. The CDR3 extends over 14 amino acids. Unmatched junction bases numbered 5, after V lost 4 bases and J lost 8 bases. Diagnosis of hyperthyroidism was new in patients aged 18 to 65, and its duration was under 2 months. TCR beta CDR3 sequences were amplified from RNA transcripts. HTBI primers were the set used in a first-round RT-PCR of the TCR CDR3. TCRdb processed the multiplex PCR reads anew with MiXCR; each CDR3 protein has one entry. The sample has 600,000 to 800,000 distinct CDR3 sequences; under 45% are singletons. The study, taken as a whole, reports: Most thyroid clonotypes expanded above 0.001 appeared in blood too. A 13 V-J model separated ophthalmopathy from stable hyperthyroidism.

In its sample, this clonotype was seen many times. Its antigen is not identified. Sequenced material: blood. The chain recombines TRBV12-3 or TRBV12-4 with TRBJ1-6, with 7 positions matching TRBD1. The receptor was isolated from a woman between 35 and 50 years old with Graves' hyperthyroidism. CDR3: CASSYTGDHSPLHF. CDR3 coding DNA: TGTGCCAGCAGTTACACAGGGGATCATTCACCCCTCCACTTT.